The 18 T cell receptor beta chains below come from one sample, sequenced in a study of T-cell memory formation after mild COVID-19. TCRdb reprocessed the 5' RACE reads with MiXCR, giving one entry per CDR3 protein. The data hold some 150,000 distinct CDR3 sequences, with around 5.8% observed a single time. Sequenced sample: PBMCs or a T cell subset sorted from them (not recorded which). The receptors were gathered from an adult woman who had mild COVID-19 (a few samples of this study predate the infection). Cell type and time point are not known.

The CDR3 protein is CASSVLSFSGANVLTF. CDR3 in DNA: TGTGCCAGCAGTGTACTTTCCTTCTCTGGGGCCAACGTCCTGACTTTC. The chain combines TRBV7-9 with TRBJ2-6; unclear D gene. Germline values: CDR1 SEHNR, CDR2 FQNEAQ (reference sequence). The CDR3 spans 16 residues. V shed 6 bases and J shed 0 bases, with 12 bases lying between them.

This clonotype was recorded at least ten times. The chain uses TRBV20-1 and TRBJ2-7; no reliable D call. CDR1 and CDR2 (germline): DFQATT, SNEGSKA (reference sequence). Trimming cost V 4 bases and J 5 bases, with 15 bases left between them. CDR3 size: 13 residues. CDR3 bases: TGCAGTGCTACCTTGCCCGGGTCAAACGAGCAGTACTTC. It codes for CSATLPGSNEQYF.

This clonotype was counted ten times or more. V gene TRBV2 combines with J gene TRBJ2-1, with D unclear. Per germline, CDR1 SNHLY and CDR2 FYNNEI. Trimming cost V 8 bases and J 7 bases, with 15 bases left between them. This CDR3 has 13 amino acids. CDR3 in amino acids: CASRPALANEQFF. The CDR3 DNA reads as TGTGCCAGCCGACCCGCATTGGCTAATGAGCAGTTCTTC.

This clonotype was detected only a few times. The gene calls are TRBV6-5 and TRBJ1-4; 8 bases fit TRBD1. The CDR3 runs 15 residues. The V and J ends lost 2 bases and 3 bases, in that order; junction bases with no gene match: 2. The germline V gene encodes CDR1 MNHEY and CDR2 SVGAGI. The CDR3 region has the DNA TGTGCCAGCAGTTACCAGACAGGGGCTAATGAAAAACTGTTTTTT. Translation gives CASSYQTGANEKLFF.

There are many counts of this clonotype. The chain is built from TRBV4-3 and TRBJ1-1; maybe TRBD1 (6 bases). Trimming removed 0 bases at V and 4 bases at J, with 12 bases between. The CDR3 contains 15 residues. Germline V gene lookup returns CDR1 LGHNA and CDR2 YSLEER. CDR3 in DNA: TGCGCCAGCAGCCAAGAGAGGGGGGGGACCACTGAAGCTTTCTTT. It specifies CASSQERGGTTEAFF.

Only a few counts were recorded for this clonotype. The gene calls are TRBV18 and TRBJ2-3; 7 nucleotides line up with TRBD2. CDR1 is KGHSH, CDR2 LQKENI, per germline. The V segment lost 3 bases and the J segment 8 bases; nucleotides outside the gene matches: 5. CDR3 length: 13 amino acids. CDR3 in amino acids: CASSPPGLPTQYF. CDR3 DNA: TGTGCCAGCTCACCTCCGGGACTACCTACGCAGTATTTT.

The table lists this clonotype with many counts. The chain joins TRBV6-5 to TRBJ1-5; D is unclear. Between the trimmed V and J ends, which lost 8 bases and 1 base, there was a span of 9 bases. This CDR3 comprises 13 residues. CDR1 MNHEY and CDR2 SVGAGI come from the germline V gene. The CDR3 sequence: CASAEQSNQPQHF. The DNA of the CDR3 is TGTGCCAGCGCTGAGCAGAGCAATCAGCCCCAGCATTTT.

This chain links TRBV9 with TRBJ2-7, with a weak D call TRBD1 (6 bases). Per germline, CDR1 SGDLS and CDR2 YYNGEE. The V end was cut by 2 bases, the J end by 6 bases, with 15 bases between. This CDR3 region has 14 residues. In nucleotides, the CDR3 is TGTGCCAGCAGCGTTGGTTCAGGGGCGATCGAGCAGTACTTC. Protein sequence: CASSVGSGAIEQYF.

The chain joins TRBV24-1 to TRBJ2-4; 8 positions match TRBD1. J lost 7 bases, V lost 9 bases, and 1 base had no gene match. The CDR3 contains 11 residues. CDR1 is KGHDR, CDR2 SFDVKD, per germline. CDR3 DNA: TGTGCCACCGCAGGGGGCAACATTCAGTACTTC. Translating it yields CATAGGNIQYF.

The chain combines TRBV7-6 with TRBJ2-3; D is unresolved. CDR3 length equals 16 residues. CDR1 and CDR2 (germline): SGHVS, FNYEAQ. V was pared by 2 bases and J by 7 bases, with 19 bases between. This CDR3 reads CASSLQAPETFNTQYF. Here the CDR3 DNA reads TGTGCCAGCAGCTTACAAGCTCCGGAGACTTTTAATACGCAGTATTTT.

Written as DNA, the CDR3 is TGTGCCAGCAGCTCCTCTGGCTATGGCTACACCTTC. It codes for CASSSSGYGYTF. The V and J genes are TRBV28 and TRBJ1-2; the D is unclear. The V gene lost 6 bases and the J gene lost 4 bases, with 9 bases spanning the gap. Per the germline V gene, CDR1 is MDHEN and CDR2 is SYDVKM. The CDR3 runs 12 residues.

This clonotype has at least ten counts. CDR3 in DNA: TGCGCCAGCAGCTTGAGGATGGGTCCCGCGGGCACCGGGGAGCTGTTTTTT. It translates to CASSLRMGPAGTGELFF. The chain recombines TRBV5-1 with TRBJ2-2; perhaps TRBD2 as D (5 bases). This CDR3 has 17 residues. V shed 1 base and J shed 4 bases, with 17 bases lying between them. In germline, CDR1 is SGHRS, CDR2 YFSETQ. Based on the CDR3 plus reference TRBV5-1 and TRBJ2-2, the full variable domain is KAGVTQTPRYLIKTRGQQVTLSCSPISGHRSVSWYQQTPGQGLQFLFEYFSETQRNKGNFPGRFSGRQFSNSRSEMNVSTLELGDSALYLCASSLRMGPAGTGELFFGEGSRLTVL.

The chain is built from TRBV7-9 and TRBJ2-5, with D maybe TRBD2 (6 bases). The CDR3 consists of 15 residues. V lost 4 bases, J lost 4 bases, and 16 bases lay in between. CDR1 is SEHNR, CDR2 FQNEAQ, per germline (reference sequence). The CDR3 DNA reads as TGTGCCAGCAGCTCTGCGGCGGGGTACGGAGAGACCCAGTACTTC. Its translation: CASSSAAGYGETQYF.

This clonotype was counted many times. The chain couples TRBV27 to TRBJ2-2; D is possibly TRBD1 (5 bases). Germline CDR1 MNHEY, CDR2 SMNVEV (reference sequence). This CDR3 region has 15 residues. The germline V and J ends were trimmed by 2 bases and 3 bases, with 10 bases remaining between them. The DNA of the CDR3 is TGTGCCAGCAGTTTACTCGGCAGGGACACCGGGGAGCTGTTTTTT. Amino acid sequence: CASSLLGRDTGELFF.

There are a few counts of this clonotype. The chain combines TRBV5-1 with TRBJ1-1; D is unclear. The V end lost 2 bases, the J end lost 0 bases, and 5 bases lay between the germline ends. CDR3 size: 13 residues. Germline values: CDR1 SGHRS, CDR2 YFSETQ. CDR3 residues: CASSLNLNTEAFF. CDR3 bases: TGCGCCAGCAGCTTAAATCTGAACACTGAAGCTTTCTTT. The full variable domain, in which reference TRBV5-1 and TRBJ1-1 provide the parts outside the CDR3, is KAGVTQTPRYLIKTRGQQVTLSCSPISGHRSVSWYQQTPGQGLQFLFEYFSETQRNKGNFPGRFSGRQFSNSRSEMNVSTLELGDSALYLCASSLNLNTEAFFGQGTRLTVV.

This clonotype has only a few counts. This sequence joins TRBV12-3 or TRBV12-4 and TRBJ1-2; D ambiguous. The CDR3 is made up of 17 amino acids. Trimming left V 6 bases short and J 1 base short, with 21 bases between. CDR3 sequence: CASSHSTSTRLNYGYTF. CDR3 nucleotide sequence: TGTGCCAGCAGCCACTCGACTTCAACCCGGCTTAACTATGGCTACACCTTC.

This clonotype was found many times. This sequence joins TRBV7-2 and TRBJ2-1, with D possibly TRBD1 on 6 matching bases. The germline gives CDR1 SGHTA, CDR2 FQGNSA. The CDR3 has 15 residues. V was trimmed by 6 bases and J by 4 bases, leaving 16 bases between them. CDR3 loop: CASSPTGLPYNEQFF. CDR3 coding DNA: TGTGCCAGCAGTCCAACAGGGCTTCCTTACAATGAGCAGTTCTTC. Together with reference TRBV7-2 and TRBJ2-1, the CDR3 gives the full variable domain: GAGVSQSPSNKVTEKGKDVELRCDPISGHTALYWYRQSLGQGLEFLIYFQGNSAPDKSGLPSDRFSAERTGGSVSTLTIQRTQQEDSAVYLCASSPTGLPYNEQFFGPGTRLTVL.

This clonotype was observed at least ten times. This chain connects TRBV5-1 to TRBJ2-5; the match to TRBD1 covers 8 bases. The V segment lost 4 bases and the J segment 4 bases; nucleotides outside the gene matches: 6. Germline CDR1 SGHRS, CDR2 YFSETQ. This CDR3 is 14 amino acids long. The CDR3 protein is CASSTGQGRETQYF. The DNA for the CDR3 is TGCGCCAGCAGCACCGGACAGGGACGAGAGACCCAGTACTTC. Combining the CDR3 with reference TRBV5-1 and TRBJ2-5 gives the whole variable domain KAGVTQTPRYLIKTRGQQVTLSCSPISGHRSVSWYQQTPGQGLQFLFEYFSETQRNKGNFPGRFSGRQFSNSRSEMNVSTLELGDSALYLCASSTGQGRETQYFGPGTRLLVL.